This T cell receptor beta chain was recovered during a study of T cell changes during pregnancy in multiple sclerosis (dated by TCRdb to between 2019 and 2020). As for the study more broadly: Changes in the T cell repertoire over the course of pregnancy were examined in this study in women with multiple sclerosis.

This clone was detected only once. Its antigen specificity is not known. Qualities for individual bases were not recorded, and no much larger clone is one base off. Library prep was done by the immunoSEQ multiplex PCR assay. Held by TCRdb, this immuneACCESS table contains in-frame sequences only and omits some clones. Under half of the omission traces to an unresolved V gene where checked; the cause of the rest is unknown. This sample has some 71,000 clones in its table, and 92% of those were observed once. The ten largest clones take up more than 1.1% of the sample. CDR1 is given as LNHNV and CDR2 as YYDKDF, both from the germline V gene (reference sequence). The CDR3, from cysteine to phenylalanine, totals 16 residues. This entry keeps only the CDR3 DNA: 48 bases, framed from base 1. Trimming costs V 5 bases and J 2 bases, and their ends lie 16 bases apart.

Source: peripheral blood, taken after pregnancy. The sequence joins TRBV15 to TRBJ1-5; no D gene is confidently identified. The receptor was derived from a female donor with multiple sclerosis, enrolled in a pregnancy study. The sequenced DNA: TGTGCCACCAGCGGGAGGCAGGCGAGGGGCAATCAGCCCCAGCATTTT. This codes for CATSGRQARGNQPQHF.